This is a list of T cell receptor beta chains from one sample in a study of T cell responses to AZD1222 COVID-19 vaccine. The data were produced by immunoSEQ multiplex PCR, yet TCRdb's version contains in-frame clones alone and is incomplete. Here the sample spans fewer than 150,000 clones, about 90% being singletons. Here the sequenced sample was peripheral blood, taken on day 0 of AZD1222 vaccination. These receptors were obtained from an adult in good health. Both conserved end residues are part of each CDR3. The D gene is left open where the match is weak. Only some rows state a clone size, as once, few, many or a class for expanded clones.

TRBJ2-2,TRBD2,TRBV28,once,TGTGCCAGCAGTTTAGTGCTAGCGGGGGTGGAAGGGGAGCTGTTTTTT,CASSLVLAGVEGELFF
TRBJ2-2,TRBD1,TRBV6-2/TRBV6-3,.,TGTGCCAGCAGTTACTTTGGACAGGGGGCCGGGGAGCTGTTTTTT,CASSYFGQGAGELFF
TRBJ1-1,TRBD1,TRBV19,.,TGTGCCAGTAAAGGGGGCGTCAACCTGAACACTGAAGCTTTCTTT,CASKGGVNLNTEAFF
TRBJ2-3,.,TRBV4-1,once,TGCGCCAGCAGCCACAGTACAGATACGCAGTATTTT,CASSHSTDTQYF
TRBJ1-1,.,TRBV2,.,TGTGCCAGCAGTGAGACCAACCTAGGCACTGAAGCTTTCTTT,CASSETNLGTEAFF
TRBJ1-2,.,TRBV5-1,.,TGCGCCAGCAGCTTGGGGGCAGGCACCTATGGCTACACCTTC,CASSLGAGTYGYTF
TRBJ1-1,TRBD1,TRBV5-1,.,TGCGCCAGCAGCCGAGGGGGCGTAGTCACTGAAGCTTTCTTT,CASSRGGVVTEAFF
TRBJ1-2,.,TRBV29-1,.,TGCAGCGTTGACGTTCCCAAAGCTAACTATGGCTACACCTTC,CSVDVPKANYGYTF
TRBJ2-4,TRBD1,TRBV18,.,TGTGCCAGCTCACCATCCGGGACAGTAGCCAAAAACATTCAGTACTTC,CASSPSGTVAKNIQYF
TRBJ2-3,.,TRBV24-1,.,TGTGCCACCAGTGATGGGGGGCCTTCAGATACGCAGTATTTT,CATSDGGPSDTQYF
TRBJ1-4,.,TRBV5-1,.,TGCGCCAGCAGCCAGCAGCCCGCAACTAATGAAAAACTGTTTTTT,CASSQQPATNEKLFF
TRBJ1-4,TRBD1,TRBV11-2,.,TGTGCCAGCAGCCTACGACAGGGGTGGGGTAATGAAAAACTGTTTTTT,CASSLRQGWGNEKLFF
TRBJ2-7,TRBD2,TRBV6-2/TRBV6-3,.,TGTGCCAGCAGTACCCCCCTGGACTATTGGGCTAGCGGCCCATACGAGCAGTACTTC,CASSTPLDYWASGPYEQYF
TRBJ2-1,.,TRBV24-1,.,TGTGCCACCAGTGATTTGGAGGATGAGCAGTTCTTC,CATSDLEDEQFF
TRBJ1-6,.,TRBV18,.,TGTGCCAGCTCACCGATATCGACGGGGACTCGGGGTAATTCACCCCTCCACTTT,CASSPISTGTRGNSPLHF
TRBJ1-6,.,TRBV6-5,few,TGTGCCAGCAGTTACTCGTGGGACGGACGTAATTCACCCCTCCACTTT,CASSYSWDGRNSPLHF
TRBJ2-3,.,TRBV7-8,.,TGTGCCAGCAGCTTAGCTGGAGCTAGCACAGATACGCAGTATTTT,CASSLAGASTDTQYF
TRBJ2-3,.,TRBV5-1,.,TGCGCCAGCAGCTTGGACAGGACCTCTAGCACAGATACGCAGTATTTT,CASSLDRTSSTDTQYF
TRBJ2-1,TRBD1,TRBV6-5,.,TGTGCCAGCACCATCGGGGCAGGGGGCGGTGAGCAGTTCTTC,CASTIGAGGGEQFF
TRBJ2-2,.,TRBV27,once,TGTGCCAGCAGTTTATTGGGAGGGGGCACCGGGGAGCTGTTTTTT,CASSLLGGGTGELFF
TRBJ2-4,.,TRBV28,.,TGTGCCAGCACCCCGGACCCCAATATTCAGTACTTC,CASTPDPNIQYF
TRBJ1-2,.,TRBV13,.,TGTGCCAGCCCCGGGGCCGATGGCTACACCTTC,CASPGADGYTF
TRBJ1-1,.,TRBV4-3,.,TGCGCCAGCAGCCAAGGTAGTTCGAACACTGAAGCTTTCTTT,CASSQGSSNTEAFF
TRBJ2-2,TRBD2,TRBV18,.,TGTGCCAGCTCACTCTCCCCGGGAGGGAACACCGGGGAGCTGTTTTTT,CASSLSPGGNTGELFF
TRBJ1-1,.,TRBV18,.,TGTGCCAGCTCACCCATTACAGCGCCGGACACTGAAGCTTTCTTT,CASSPITAPDTEAFF
TRBJ1-2,.,TRBV4-1,.,TGCGCCAGCAGCCAGCAGGACAGTGTGAGCTATGGCTACACCTTC,CASSQQDSVSYGYTF
TRBJ2-3,TRBD2,TRBV28,.,TGTGCCAGCAGTCCCGTGAGACTAGCGGGAGGGAACACAGATACGCAGTATTTT,CASSPVRLAGGNTDTQYF
TRBJ2-7,TRBD1,TRBV11-2,.,TGTGCCAGCAGCTTAGGTAACGGGACAGCCGCCTACGAGCAGTACTTC,CASSLGNGTAAYEQYF
TRBJ1-2,.,TRBV2,.,TGTGCCAGCAGTAATCAGGGGCAGGGCTATGGCTACACCTTC,CASSNQGQGYGYTF
TRBJ2-2,TRBD2,TRBV6-5,.,TGTGCCAGCAGTTACTCAGCGGGGGGGCTCGCCGGGGAGCTGTTTTTT,CASSYSAGGLAGELFF